One T cell receptor beta chain is described in this entry. This clone was seen only once. Its antigen is unknown. Base qualities are not provided; no much larger clone lies one nucleotide away. Whole blood was collected in K2EDTA tubes by collaborating institutions according to the institutions' own protocols. For TCRbeta analysis, collaborators shipped samples in one of three forms: frozen whole blood, isolated PBMCs, or DNA extracted from either of those sample types. The data are from a study of blood T cell repertoires in COVID-19 (dated by TCRdb to the early 2020s). The study in broad terms: Samples from collaborators originated in the United States, Italy and Spain and spanned both the acute and convalescent phases of COVID-19. The repertoires were released in a freely available public database intended as a resource for research on the immune response to SARS-CoV-2. Sample metadata almost always included a de-identified subject ID, COVID-19 status, age in years and sex. The samples were drawn from the first 160 participants of the ongoing ImmuneRACE study and from over a thousand subjects provided by 6 global collaborators. Where available, HLA class I and class II types were obtained from metadata supplied by the sample provider rather than from assay-based typing. Deeply sampled blood TCRbeta repertoires from subjects exposed to, actively infected with, or recovered from COVID-19 were included in the dataset. The material from the prospective study consisted of cDNA or gDNA derived from T cells, B-cell-depleted T cells, or PBMCs.

Broader findings and caveats from the paper: The amount of clinical and demographic metadata varied by source and participant and was provided uncurated.

Taken from cysteine to phenylalanine, the CDR3 has 14 residues. The sequence is cut down to CDR3 DNA, 42 bases in frame from base 1. Per the germline V gene, MDHEN is the CDR1 and SYDVKM is the CDR2. The junction carries 14 bases between V and J, which are trimmed by 6 bases and 2 bases respectively. The immunoSEQ Assay, a bias-controlled multiplex PCR, was used to amplify TCRbeta CDR3 regions from genomic DNA. In the source study's methods: Nucleated cell counts per sample were estimated from amplification of reference gene primers within the assay. To quantify the absolute abundance of each unique TCRbeta CDR3 rearrangement, sequence reads were collapsed and filtered. For each sample, productive Simpson clonality was calculated as the square root of Simpson's diversity index across productive rearrangements. TCRdb stores this immuneACCESS table with in-frame sequences only. Part of the clones is absent; in the studies checked, under half of the shortfall reflects unresolved V genes, and no reason is known for the rest. The DNA was the basis for D and trimming; V, J and clone size are from that table. The sample table lists approximately 470,000 clones, 80% to 90% of them with a count of one. 3% to 3.5% of the sample belongs to the ten largest clones.

Specimen: peripheral blood. The sequence is built from TRBV28 and TRBJ2-7; TRBD2 is perhaps the D gene, given 5 matching bases. This sequence was found in a human donor in a cohort sampled during active COVID-19. The CDR3 amino acid sequence is: CASRQSGVPYEQYF. In nucleotides, the sequence is TGTGCCAGCAGGCAGTCCGGGGTCCCCTACGAGCAGTACTTC.